A single sample gave rise to the 12 T cell receptor beta chains below, sequenced in a study of glioma-infiltrating T cells after dendritic cell vaccination. The data were produced by immunoSEQ multiplex PCR, yet TCRdb's version contains in-frame clones alone and is incomplete. The repertoire holds tens of thousands of clones, with roughly 90% as singletons. Specimen: blood, collected before dendritic cell vaccination. The receptors come from a human donor with glioblastoma.

The chain employs TRBV30 and TRBJ1-5; TRBD1 agrees at 9 bases. Unmatched junction bases numbered 4, after V lost 0 bases and J lost 4 bases. Germline V CDR1 and CDR2: GTSNPN, SVGIG (reference sequence). The CDR3 contains 15 residues. The DNA of the CDR3 is TGTGCCTGGAGTGTACGGGACAGGGAGAATCAGCCCCAGCATTTT. It translates to CAWSVRDRENQPQHF.

This clone has a single count. This chain links TRBV30 with TRBJ1-4; possibly TRBD1 for D (5 bases). V lost 7 bases, J lost 8 bases, and 14 bases lay in between. Germline V lookup: CDR1 GTSNPN, CDR2 SVGIG (reference sequence). The CDR3 sequence is 12 residues long. The DNA of the CDR3 is TGTGCCTTCGCACCTGGGGGGGAAAAACTGTTTTTT. Translated, it gives CAFAPGGEKLFF. The whole variable domain, remainder taken from reference TRBV30 and TRBJ1-4, is SQTIHQWPATLVQPVGSPLSLECTVEGTSNPNLYWYRQAAGRGLQLLFYSVGIGQISSEVPQNLSASRPQDRQFILSSKKLLLSDSGFYLCAFAPGGEKLFFGSGTQLSVL.

The gene calls are TRBV7-2 and TRBJ2-5; D unclear. V was pared by 3 bases and J by 4 bases, with 12 bases between. In germline, CDR1 is SGHTA, CDR2 FQGNSA. The CDR3 runs 14 residues. The CDR3 sequence is CASSFNSRGETQYF. For the CDR3, the DNA is TGTGCCAGCAGCTTCAACTCCCGAGGAGAGACCCAGTACTTC.

The rearrangement links TRBV7-6 to TRBJ2-5, with 7 bases matching TRBD1. The end of the DNA aligns better with TRBJ2-7, so the J call may be wrong. The CDR3 has 14 residues. The V gene's germline CDR1 is SGHVS and CDR2 FNYEAQ. The CDR3 here is CASSLGQLSYEQYF. The CDR3 DNA follows: TGTGCCAGCAGCCTGGGACAGCTCTCCTACGAGCAGTACTTC.

This clone has a handful of counts. The chain employs TRBV13 and TRBJ1-1, with TRBD1 matching 10 bases. The V gene end was trimmed by 4 bases and the J gene end by 1 base; junction bases not matched to a gene: 3. Looked up from germline, CDR1 is PRHDT and CDR2 is FYEKMQ (reference sequence). The length of the CDR3 is 15 residues. This CDR3 is CASSWDRGWNTEAFF. The CDR3 DNA follows: TGTGCCAGCAGCTGGGACAGGGGTTGGAACACTGAAGCTTTCTTT.

The J gene is TRBJ2-7, the V gene TRBV5-1, with 10 bases fitting TRBD1. J was trimmed by 0 bases and V by 3 bases; bases with no gene match: 6. This CDR3 comprises 16 residues. The germline V gene encodes CDR1 SGHRS and CDR2 YFSETQ. This CDR3 reads CASSSWDRGLSYEQYF. The CDR3, as DNA: TGCGCCAGCAGCTCTTGGGACAGGGGACTCTCCTACGAGCAGTACTTC.

This chain connects TRBV5-4 to TRBJ2-1; 7 positions match TRBD1. Trimming took 2 bases from V and 7 from J; bases not matched to a gene: 6. This CDR3 contains 14 residues. Germline V CDR1 and CDR2: SGHNT, YYREEE (reference sequence). Written as DNA, the CDR3 is TGTGCCAGCAGCTTTACAGGGGAGAATAATGAGCAGTTCTTC. Residues: CASSFTGENNEQFF.

The CDR3 here is CASSPDGPLHF. As DNA, the CDR3 is TGTGCCAGCAGCCCCGACGGGCCCCTCCACTTT. The gene calls are TRBV6-6 and TRBJ1-6, with D uncertain. Germline CDR1 reads MNHNY; CDR2 reads SVGAGI (reference sequence). The CDR3 sequence is 11 residues long. The V end lost 6 bases, the J end lost 13 bases, and 10 bases lay between the germline ends.

V is TRBV12-5 and J is TRBJ2-3; tentative D call: TRBD2 (5 bases). The CDR3 consists of 13 residues. Germline V gene sequence: CDR1 LGHNT, CDR2 FRNRAP. Trimming stripped 6 bases from V and 6 bases from J, with 13 bases between. CDR3 DNA sequence: TGTGCTAGTGGCCGTTTCCCGGGGGATACGCAGTATTTT. This translates into CASGRFPGDTQYF.

This chain uses TRBV15 with TRBJ1-1; no reliable D call. V was clipped by 3 bases and J by 5 bases, with 10 bases between them. Germline CDR1 reads LNHNV; CDR2 reads YYDKDF (reference sequence). The CDR3 consists of 13 residues. DNA for the CDR3: TGTGCCACCAGCAGGGGGAGGGAAACTGAAGCTTTCTTT. It yields the protein CATSRGRETEAFF. The whole variable domain, filled in from reference TRBV15 and TRBJ1-1, reads DAMVIQNPRYQVTQFGKPVTLSCSQTLNHNVMYWYQQKSSQAPKLLFHYYDKDFNNEADTPDNFQSRRPNTSFCFLDIRSPGLGDTAMYLCATSRGRETEAFFGQGTRLTVV.

V gene TRBV7-8 combines with J gene TRBJ2-7, with D possibly matching TRBD1 (5 bases). Trimming cost V 5 bases and J 3 bases, with 11 bases left between them. Per germline, CDR1 SGHVS and CDR2 FQNEAQ. This CDR3 has 13 residues. The CDR3 reads CASSTRTFYEQYF. The CDR3 coding sequence is TGTGCCAGCAGCACCCGGACATTCTACGAGCAGTACTTC.

The DNA of the CDR3 is TGTGCCAGCAGTGGAGCAATTATTCGGGGCAATCAGCCCCAGCATTTT. Protein: CASSGAIIRGNQPQHF. This sequence joins TRBV6-1 and TRBJ1-5; D uncertain. Germline V gene sequence: CDR1 MNHNS, CDR2 SASEGT. The CDR3 runs to 16 residues. Deletions cut 4 bases from V and 2 bases from J, with 15 bases between.